This TCR beta chain stems from a study of T cell repertoires in cytomegalovirus infection. General study points: What dominated the ex vivo response were HLA-C-restricted CMV-specific TCR beta clonotypes. Totalled public TCR beta family frequency picked out people who carried CMV plus the relevant HLA.

Germline V gene data show CDR1 as DFQATT and CDR2 as SNEGSKA (reference sequence). This CDR3 contains 14 residues. TCRdb processed the reads anew with MiXCR; each CDR3 protein has one entry. The sample holds roughly 200,000 distinct CDR3 sequences, about 18% seen once. Note on this clonotype: Its antigen is still unknown. At one end the junction does not follow the germline gene, possibly because of a read error.

The sequence was collected from a human donor in good health (CMV status not recorded). Some clones in this sample may be carry-over from other donors' samples. The sample was CD8+ T cells from PBMCs. The chain joins TRBV20-1 to TRBJ1-1, with 7 bases lining up with TRBD1. The CDR3 DNA reads TGCAGTCCAACTTCCCCAGGGGGAGGCACTGAAGCTTTCTTC. Encoded protein: CSPTSPGGGTEAFF.